The clone carrying this T cell receptor (beta chain) appeared once. The sample belongs to a study of blood T cell repertoires in COVID-19. The wider study: From T cells, B-cell-depleted T cells, or PBMCs came the material, which was cDNA or gDNA.

In the original processing: Cell counts per sample came from amplifying reference gene primers. Some clones are missing from TCRdb's copy, which holds only in-frame ones; the method was immunoSEQ multiplex PCR. V, J and clone size derive from that table, while D and trimming were established from the DNA sequence. The table has 100,000 or so clones, approximately 78% seen once. The sequence came from a man in his fifties or sixties with active or convalescent COVID-19. Sequencing was performed on peripheral blood.

The CDR3 loop reads CASSPPHMGTDTQYF. CDR3 nucleotide sequence: TGTGCCAGCTCACCACCCCACATGGGCACAGATACGCAGTATTTT. The J gene is TRBJ2-3, the V gene TRBV18; D is uncertain. Germline-derived CDR1 and CDR2 are KGHSH and LQKENI. Trimming left V 0 bases short and J 1 base short, with 8 bases between. This CDR3 region has 15 residues.